This T cell receptor (beta chain) was captured in a study of shared clonotypes between healthy human individuals. A remark on this clone: The antigen is not known.

Study-level points and caveats: Among the subsets, naive ones generally showed larger estimated richness than memory ones.

Trimming removed 2 bases from V and 4 bases from J, with 17 bases in between. CDR1 MNHEY and CDR2 SVGAGI come from the germline V gene. The CDR3 has 16 amino acids. The study ran the assay at deep level. As handled by the study authors: With immunoSEQ giving junction-only sequences and no quality scores, filtering differed. Libraries were prepared by immunoSEQ multiplex PCR; TCRdb keeps only in-frame clonotypes and omits some of them. The DNA gave D and trimming, while V, J and clone size come from that table. Among about 2.1 million clones listed, just over 90% were seen once. Terminally differentiated effector memory CD45RA+ cells were excluded by CCR7 positive selection of CD45RO-negative cells.

The chain couples TRBV6-5 to TRBJ1-2, with D tentatively TRBD1 (6 bases). The specimen sequenced was naive CD8+ T cells from PBMCs. The source is a man younger than 30 in good health. Some clones in this sample may be carry-over from other donors' samples. The CDR3 protein is CASSYAQGLDGYGYTF. The DNA of the CDR3 is TGTGCCAGCAGTTACGCACAGGGATTGGACGGCTATGGCTACACCTTC.